Detailed here is one TCR beta chain. Its antigen is as yet unknown. This specimen belongs to a study of T cell responses to AZD1222 COVID-19 vaccine. Background on the study: Timing groups of about 4 and about 12 weeks for second doses were pooled.

This table comes from immunoSEQ multiplex PCR, and its TCRdb copy is limited to in-frame clones, with some not included. The repertoire holds around 70,000 clones, with around 85% as singletons. Findings of the study overall: The repertoires were collected only after the peak T cell response. White British donors predominated, females outnumbered males, and clonal diversity was possibly underestimated. Reportedly, nearly half of unique spike TCRs recognized epitopes outside B.1.351/B.1.1.7 mutations.

The sequence came from an adult in good health. The sample consisted of peripheral blood, taken on day 0 of AZD1222 vaccination.

CDR3 in DNA: TGCAGTGCTAGCGCCACCGGGGAGCTGTTTTTT. The encoded protein is CSASATGELFF. The chain combines TRBV20-1 with TRBJ2-2, with D unresolved. V lost 3 bases to trimming and J lost 4 bases, with 3 bases between them. This CDR3 spans 11 amino acids. Germline assignment: CDR1 DFQATT and CDR2 SNEGSKA (reference sequence).